Listed here are 26 T cell receptor beta chains from one sample, sequenced in a study of memory CD4+ T cells and cytomegalovirus serostatus. The repertoire was sequenced with immunoSEQ multiplex PCR; TCRdb's copy has only in-frame clones and lacks some. The sample yields more than 45,000 clones, over 75% seen once. Single viable CD3+CD4+CD8-CD45RO+ cells were sorted as the memory CD4+ T cells. The sequencing sample was made of memory CD4+ T cells from blood. Receptors originate from an adult in good health and CMV-seronegative.

V usage is TRBV13 and J usage is TRBJ1-6; D gene unclear. Trimming took 5 bases from V and 0 from J, leaving 14 bases between them. The germline V gene encodes CDR1 PRHDT and CDR2 FYEKMQ (reference sequence). The CDR3 loop spans 17 amino acids. The CDR3 sequence: CASSRIQPSSYNSPLHF. DNA of the CDR3: TGTGCCAGCAGCCGCATCCAGCCGAGCTCCTATAATTCACCCCTCCACTTT.

The genes are TRBV28 and TRBJ2-7; 7 nucleotides line up with TRBD1. The germline gives CDR1 MDHEN, CDR2 SYDVKM. The trim removed 2 bases at V and 12 bases at J, leaving 7 bases unmatched. The CDR3 is 12 residues long. CDR3 sequence reads: CASSLPDRAAYF. DNA of the CDR3: TGTGCCAGCAGTTTACCCGACAGGGCGGCGTACTTC.

The chain has TRBV5-1 and TRBJ1-2; no clear D. Germline V CDR1 and CDR2: SGHRS, YFSETQ. This CDR3 is 13 amino acids long. The ends were cut back, 2 bases at V and 2 bases at J, with 7 bases in the middle. The CDR3 sequence: CASSFGENYGYTF. CDR3 in DNA: TGCGCCAGCAGCTTTGGGGAAAACTATGGCTACACCTTC.

This chain joins TRBV5-1 and TRBJ1-2; the D is unclear. The V end was cut by 2 bases, the J end by 8 bases, with 13 bases between. This CDR3 is built from 13 residues. Looked up from germline, CDR1 is SGHRS and CDR2 is YFSETQ. The CDR3 coding sequence is TGCGCCAGCAGCTTAGACCCCACAACCGGCTACACCTTC. This codes for CASSLDPTTGYTF.

This chain links TRBV28 with TRBJ1-1; perhaps TRBD1 as D (5 bases). Deletions cut 3 bases from V and 1 base from J, with 9 bases between. Per the germline V gene, CDR1 is MDHEN and CDR2 is SYDVKM. CDR3 length: 14 residues. The CDR3 protein is CASSFRDQNTEAFF. The CDR3 bases are TGTGCCAGCAGTTTTCGGGACCAGAACACTGAAGCTTTCTTT.

By its share, this clone is medium-sized (0.01 to 0.1%). The V and J genes are TRBV19 and TRBJ1-5, with D perhaps matching TRBD1 (6 bases). This CDR3 spans 13 amino acids. From germline, CDR1 is LNHDA and CDR2 SQIVND (reference sequence). Trimming took 10 bases from V and 1 from J, leaving 11 bases between them. CDR3 bases: TGTGCCACCCAGGGGCGAAGCAATCAGCCCCAGCATTTT. Protein sequence: CATQGRSNQPQHF.

The chain combines TRBV5-4 with TRBJ1-2; D remains ambiguous. V was pared by 0 bases and J by 8 bases, with 23 bases between. The germline V gene encodes CDR1 SGHNT and CDR2 YYREEE (reference sequence). The CDR3 totals 17 residues. The CDR3 loop is CASSLDTRATVRGGYTF. CDR3 DNA: TGTGCCAGCAGCTTGGATACCCGAGCGACGGTACGAGGAGGCTACACCTTC. Full variable domain (rest looked up from reference TRBV5-4 and TRBJ1-2): ETGVTQSPTHLIKTRGQQVTLRCSSQSGHNTVSWYQQALGQGPQFIFQYYREEENGRGNFPPRFSGLQFPNYSSELNVNALELDDSALYLCASSLDTRATVRGGYTFGSGTRLTVV.

This clone was seen only once. The V call is TRBV5-1, the J call TRBJ2-2; a weak D match, TRBD1 (6 bases). CDR1 is SGHRS, CDR2 YFSETQ, per germline. Between the trimmed V and J ends, which lost 1 base and 3 bases, there was a span of 13 bases. The CDR3 sequence is 16 residues long. CDR3 nucleotide sequence: TGCGCCAGCAGCTTGTATACAGGGTCGGACACCGGGGAGCTGTTTTTT. This gives the protein CASSLYTGSDTGELFF.

The CDR3 DNA reads as TGTGCCAGCAATCAGGAGCGGGGGGGTCACAATGAGCAGTTCTTC. It is translated as CASNQERGGHNEQFF. This chain uses TRBV2 with TRBJ2-1, with 10 bases aligning to TRBD2. Germline V gene lookup returns CDR1 SNHLY and CDR2 FYNNEI. The CDR3 runs 15 residues. Trimming removed 7 bases from V and 5 bases from J; junction bases left unmatched: 8.

The rearrangement uses TRBV2 and TRBJ2-5, with 7 bases fitting TRBD1. CDR1 is SNHLY, CDR2 FYNNEI, per germline. The length of the CDR3 is 13 residues. Germline trimming cut 8 bases from V and 3 bases from J; bases unmatched to any gene: 6. CDR3: CASRQGPEETQYF. The CDR3 DNA follows: TGTGCCAGCCGACAGGGTCCTGAAGAGACCCAGTACTTC.

The gene calls are TRBV5-4 and TRBJ2-6; D is unresolved. The V gene's germline CDR1 is SGHNT and CDR2 YYREEE (reference sequence). This CDR3 region has 18 residues. Trimming took off 4 bases at V and 2 bases at J, with 19 bases between the two ends. The CDR3 coding sequence is TGTGCCAGCAGCCCAACCCCCCTTGGTCTAACTGGGGCCAACGTCCTGACTTTC. The encoded protein is CASSPTPLGLTGANVLTF.

The chain uses TRBV29-1 and TRBJ1-1; D is uncertain. The length of the CDR3 is 13 residues. Germline V gene data show CDR1 as SQVTM and CDR2 as ANQGSEA. Trimming took 5 bases from V and 4 from J, leaving 14 bases between them. CDR3 sequence reads: CSVRINVFTEAFF. The CDR3 nucleotides are TGCAGCGTTCGCATAAACGTGTTCACTGAAGCTTTCTTT.

This sequence joins TRBV7-9 and TRBJ1-5, with TRBD1 identical over 7 bases. V lost 4 bases, J lost 8 bases, and 11 bases stayed unmatched. Germline CDR1 reads SEHNR; CDR2 reads FQNEAQ (reference sequence). This CDR3 region has 15 residues. The CDR3 DNA sequence: TGTGCCAGCAGCTCCGGACAGGCTAGTAAAGAGCCCCAGCATTTT. Its translation: CASSSGQASKEPQHF.

The rearrangement joins TRBV19 to TRBJ1-5, with 7 bases lining up with TRBD1. This CDR3 region has 15 residues. The ends lost 9 bases at V and 0 bases at J; junction bases unmatched: 8. Looked up from germline, CDR1 is LNHDA and CDR2 is SQIVND (reference sequence). CDR3 in DNA: TGTGCCAGCACCGGGACAGCAAATAGCAATCAGCCCCAGCATTTT. This translates into CASTGTANSNQPQHF.

This clone qualifies as medium-sized (0.01 to 0.1%). The CDR3 DNA reads as TGTGCCAGCAGCCAGACAGGGGTAGGAAACACCATATATTTT. It specifies CASSQTGVGNTIYF. V and J are TRBV6-6 and TRBJ1-3; the match to TRBD1 covers 8 bases. The CDR3 spans 14 residues. J was trimmed by 4 bases and V by 6 bases; bases with no gene match: 5. CDR1 is MNHNY and CDR2 is SVGAGI in the germline V gene (reference sequence).

The gene calls are TRBV6-1 and TRBJ2-2; D may be TRBD1 (5 bases). V was pared by 5 bases and J by 5 bases, with 12 bases between. The CDR3 has 14 residues. Germline CDR1 is MNHNS and CDR2 is SASEGT. Written as DNA, the CDR3 is TGTGCCAGCAGTTCCGAACAGGTGACCGGGGAGCTGTTTTTT. The encoded protein is CASSSEQVTGELFF.

This chain uses TRBV5-1 with TRBJ2-5; possible D gene TRBD1, 5 bases. Trimming left V 3 bases short and J 2 bases short, with 14 bases between. Per germline, CDR1 SGHRS and CDR2 YFSETQ. This CDR3 is 15 amino acids long. The CDR3 loop reads CASSSDFRGQETQYF. The DNA for the CDR3 is TGCGCCAGCAGCTCAGACTTTAGGGGACAAGAGACCCAGTACTTC.

The chain employs TRBV11-1 and TRBJ1-6; TRBD1 aligns across 8 bases. V trimming: 1 base; J trimming: 7 bases; junction bases outside the gene matches: 6. The CDR3 has 16 amino acids. Per the germline V gene, CDR1 is SGHAT and CDR2 is FQDESV (reference sequence). The CDR3: CASSLGWTGQNSPLHF. CDR3 coding DNA: TGTGCCAGCAGCTTAGGGTGGACAGGGCAGAATTCACCCCTCCACTTT.

The gene calls are TRBV19 and TRBJ1-4, with 9 bases aligning to TRBD1. V trimming: 1 base; J trimming: 8 bases; junction bases outside the gene matches: 8. Germline CDR1 and CDR2: LNHDA and SQIVND (reference sequence). This CDR3 contains 16 residues. The CDR3 protein is CASSIGGGQGREKLFF. Here the CDR3 DNA reads TGTGCCAGTAGTATAGGCGGAGGACAGGGGAGGGAAAAACTGTTTTTT.

The chain couples TRBV7-2 to TRBJ2-5; tentatively, D is TRBD1 (5 bases). The CDR3 is 13 residues long. Deletions cut 3 bases from V and 5 bases from J, with 10 bases between. Germline loops: CDR1 SGHTA, CDR2 FQGNSA. In nucleotides, the CDR3 is TGTGCCAGCAGCTTTATGGGGCGGGAGACCCAGTACTTC. This gives the protein CASSFMGRETQYF.

The chain is built from TRBV7-6 and TRBJ1-4; TRBD1 is a possible D gene (5 bases). This CDR3 contains 17 residues. Trimming shortened V by 2 bases and J by 3 bases, and 16 bases separated the two germline ends. Germline V lookup: CDR1 SGHVS, CDR2 FNYEAQ. In DNA, the CDR3 is TGTGCCAGCAGCTTATGGGGGGGAGGGCCCTCTAATGAAAAACTGTTTTTT. This translates into CASSLWGGGPSNEKLFF.

Notes on this clone: Other DNA sequences from this sample encode an identical CDR3 as well. This chain links TRBV27 with TRBJ2-3; TRBD2 agrees at 14 bases. This CDR3 has 15 amino acids. Germline lookup yields CDR1 MNHEY and CDR2 SMNVEV (reference sequence). The V gene end was trimmed by 3 bases and the J gene end by 4 bases; junction bases not matched to a gene: 0. The CDR3 DNA is TGTGCCAGCAGTTTGACTAGCGGGGGGGCAGATACGCAGTATTTT. Its protein product is CASSLTSGGADTQYF.

The V gene is TRBV7-2, the J gene TRBJ2-1; D is perhaps TRBD1 or TRBD2 (5 bases each). Germline CDR1 and CDR2: SGHTA and FQGNSA. The V gene lost 6 bases and the J gene lost 12 bases, with 12 bases spanning the gap. CDR3 length equals 11 residues. The CDR3 sequence is CASRKDGAQFF. For the CDR3, the DNA is TGTGCCAGCAGGAAGGACGGGGCGCAGTTCTTC.

This rearrangement joins TRBV11-2 to TRBJ1-5; 7 bases line up with TRBD1. Germline assignment: CDR1 SGHAT and CDR2 FQNNGV. With V trimmed by 1 base and J by 3 bases, 3 bases remained unmatched. CDR3 length: 15 amino acids. CDR3 amino acids: CASSLGQGFNQPQHF. DNA for the CDR3: TGTGCCAGCAGCTTAGGACAGGGTTTCAATCAGCCCCAGCATTTT.

DNA for the CDR3: TGTGCCAGCAGCTTAGATCTGGAGTACAATGAGCAGTTCTTC. Translated: CASSLDLEYNEQFF. This chain connects TRBV11-3 to TRBJ2-1; D unclear. CDR1 SGHNT and CDR2 YENEEA come from the germline V gene. This CDR3 has 14 residues. V shed 0 bases and J shed 4 bases, with 7 bases lying between them.

This chain joins TRBV12-5 and TRBJ1-2; D is unclear. The CDR3 spans 14 residues. V lost 3 bases and J 2 bases, leaving 10 bases between the germline ends. Germline V CDR1 and CDR2: LGHNT, FRNRAP. The CDR3 protein is CASGLEGLNYGYTF. CDR3 DNA sequence: TGTGCTAGTGGTTTAGAGGGTTTAAACTATGGCTACACCTTC. Drawing the rest from reference TRBV12-5 and TRBJ1-2, the complete variable domain is DARVTQTPRHKVTEMGQEVTMRCQPILGHNTVFWYRQTMMQGLELLAYFRNRAPLDDSGMPKDRFSAEMPDATLATLKIQPSEPRDSAVYFCASGLEGLNYGYTFGSGTRLTVV.